This T cell receptor beta chain originates from a study of cytomegalovirus exposure and HLA in healthy donors (dated by TCRdb to 2015 to 2018). For the wider study: An earlier analysis of about 530 of the donors reported under 300 Gb of sequence data and 95 million to 120 million unique TCR beta sequences obtained from about 200 million T cells. An early release covering roughly 600 HLA-typed donors comprised roughly 300 gigabases of sequencing data and roughly 85 million unique TCR sequences. Of the roughly 400 genotyped donors, roughly 85% fell in the genetic ancestry cluster associated with self-reported Caucasian donors. The aim of the study was to test whether cataloging public T cell receptors could identify signatures of past pathogen exposure. The study profiled the T cell repertoires of approximately 700 subjects by immunosequencing and related them to cytomegalovirus serostatus. A separate validation cohort of some 130 different subjects was used in addition to the roughly 640-subject first cohort. To predict cytomegalovirus infection status, the study combined high-throughput TCR immunosequencing, statistical association of individual TCRs with disease status, and machine learning. In a later analysis, previously published TCR beta repertoires from some 640 donors were re-analyzed and high-resolution HLA genotyping was added so that TCR occurrence patterns could be studied. Rather than drawing on any new phenotypic data, the later analysis identified candidate immune exposures from TCR beta sequences and the way those sequences occurred across donors. To decide whether each TCR beta V gene segment behaved as functional or pseudogenic, an earlier analysis of some 600 of the donors relied on high-throughput TCR beta sequencing. Alongside the repertoire data, information on donor age, sex, ethnicity and CMV serostatus was compiled. Genome-wide SNP genotypes for about 65% of the roughly 670 donors were used in a later genetic analysis, which treated that subset as a discovery cohort. All discovery cohort repertoires had been generated using a single sequencing platform. Class I and class II HLA loci were covered by the typing at four-digit resolution. The number of donors typed differed by locus, with roughly 620-630 for A, B, C, DRB1 and DQB1, over 500 for DQA1, about 610 for DPA1, and 472 for DPB1. Because of strong linkage in the cohort, roughly five DR-DQ haplotypes were treated as single units for association and clustering. On average, 235,054 unique TCR beta nucleotide sequences were sequenced per donor among several hundred genotyped donors of the cohort, with about 19% of those sequences being non-productive. The study at large found these results: The cohort was sequenced for TCR beta chains only, and without alpha or paired-chain data the features that could be detected were limited. Some IMGT-functional V segments, including TRBV6-2 and TRBV6-3, could not be told apart with the 87-base-pair reads, so those segments were excluded. In a later analysis, the rate of TCR association differed among HLA loci, with DRB1 alleles having the most associated TCRs and HLA-C alleles having the fewest. CMV serostatus was the only immune exposure information available for the cohort. Roughly uniform sequencing depth across donors was assumed in presence/absence analyses, although this assumption may not hold. A cluster of highly shared sequence variants was judged likely to represent a technical artifact of the sequencing pipeline. In a later analysis, HLA-associated TCR beta chains were found to be more clonally expanded and to have lower generation probabilities than equally common non-associated chains. Correlated functional status among segregating V segments might reflect linkage disequilibrium, but an unknown experimental factor could not be ruled out. Across donors, most TCR sequences were observed very rarely, whereas some public TCRs were present in many individuals. In an earlier analysis of about 600 of the donors, most TCR beta V segments appeared in productive rearrangements about 90% or about 30% of the time, broadly matching IMGT annotations. About 17 rarely observed V segments, including chromosome 9 orphons, were excluded from the earlier analysis of 550 to 700 of the donors because counts were too low. HLA typing was unavailable for some donors at each locus, so association tests used only the typed subset. According to a later analysis, most CMV-associated TCR beta chains appeared to be HLA-restricted, and the HLA associations seemed to be driven largely by CMV exposure. According to a later analysis, parvovirus B19, influenza, CMV and Epstein-Barr virus appeared linked to several top co-occurrence clusters. The authors suggested that the approach could potentially be generalized to other disease states and immunological phenotypes. A further reported finding was that TCR beta sequences accurately predicted the HLA-A and HLA-B alleles for most subjects in the first cohort. The study listed approximately 160 TCR beta chains as associated with cytomegalovirus. In a later genetic analysis, a missense DCLRE1C variant was associated with V-gene and J-gene trimming of TCR beta chains, and the association was replicated in an independent cohort. A later genetic analysis reported fewer N-insertions in productive TCRs among donors in an Asian-associated ancestry cluster than the roughly 640-donor mean. A later analysis associated 17,000 or so TCR beta sequences with specific HLA alleles at a false discovery rate of 0.05. Strong co-occurrence of HLA alleles, especially DR and DQ, made assigning TCR associations to individual alleles difficult. The classifier was reported to diagnose cytomegalovirus status with high specificity and sensitivity in both the original and validation cohorts. A few of the identified cytomegalovirus-associated TCR beta chains were confirmed in vitro to be specific for cytomegalovirus antigens.

The cohort was made up of about 610 healthy bone marrow donors. All cohort members were sampled while nominally healthy, although unrecorded immune exposures were likely present. The donor tested CMV seronegative and was one of the 352 seronegative cohort members. A peripheral blood sample was collected from each donor, and TCR beta sequencing was performed on peripheral blood mononuclear cells. Genomic DNA extraction from the blood cell samples was performed with the Qiagen DNeasy Blood Extraction Kit. The library relied on the immunoSEQ multiplex PCR assay. A mixture of 60 forward primers for TCR Vbeta segments and 13 reverse primers for TCR Jbeta segments was used in the multiplex PCR. The CDR3 region of rearranged TCR beta genes was amplified from genomic DNA by a multiplex PCR assay. The Illumina HiSeq System was used to sequence the amplified TCR beta libraries as 87-base-pair reads. As for the authors' bioinformatics: A later analysis counted about 76 million unique TCR beta chains across the 550 to 750 repertoires, and some 11 million of these chains were shared by at least two donors. Raw reads were error-corrected and collapsed into unique sequences by a nearest-neighbor algorithm in which closely related sequences were merged to remove PCR and sequencing errors. Alignment of CDR3 sequences to IMGT reference sequences was used to assign V, D and J gene segments. For a sequence to be retained, a match of at least six nucleotides was required to both a V gene segment and a J gene segment. Rearrangements were classified as productive when the CDR3 lacked stop codons and remained in frame with V and J, and all other rearrangements were classified as non-productive. CDR3 was defined according to IMGT convention as the region running from the second conserved V-encoded cysteine to the conserved J-encoded phenylalanine. The earlier analysis of 500 to 750 of the donors excluded any sequence lacking an unambiguous match to a single V gene segment. An earlier analysis of several hundred of the donors classified V segments as functional when productive rearrangements were above 56.7% and as segregating when the standard deviation between donors was above 5%. A statistical classification framework was built for diagnosing cytomegalovirus status from the catalog of TCR beta chain sequences. A later analysis assigned V and J genes by comparing TCR nucleotide sequences with IMGT/GENE-DB human TR gene sequences. Using the TCRdist pipeline, a later analysis assigned CDR3 sequences along with most-parsimonious VDJ recombination scenarios. A later analysis defined each TCR beta chain by its CDR3 amino acid sequence plus V-gene family, and excluded reads lacking a unique V-gene family. In a later analysis, 450 to 600 highly shared, low-generation-probability nucleotide sequences were removed to address suspected cross-contamination and a sequencing artifact. A later analysis calculated a clonal expansion index for each public chain from normalized within-repertoire ranks of inferred template counts. In a later analysis, generation probabilities were computed using a VDJ recombination model fitted to out-of-frame rearrangements, and the results were checked against IGoR. In a later analysis, TCR-TCR, TCR-HLA and TCR-CMV co-occurrence was scored with hypergeometric tests, and a repertoire-size bias correction was applied to TCR pairs. In a later analysis, false discovery rates were estimated by permuting HLA or CMV assignments 20 times. In a later analysis, co-occurring TCRs were grouped using DBSCAN, and TCRdist sequence similarity was added for clustering within HLA-allele-positive subsets. For co-occurrence clustering, repertoires with fewer than 30,000 or more than 120,000 public chains were excluded, along with roughly 5 repertoires with anomalous nucleotide sharing. The table was pulled from immuneACCESS by TCRdb, which kept in-frame rearrangements only. Such tables lose some clones; where checked, under half of the loss comes from unresolved V genes, and the rest has no known cause. That table is the source of V, J and clone size, and D and trimming were worked out from the DNA. This sample's table carries approximately 190,000 clones. The ten largest clones capture about 6.8% of the sample.

Trimmed from V: 7 bases; trimmed from J: 0 bases; junction bases lacking a gene match: 16. CDR1 and CDR2 were assigned from the germline V gene as LGHNA and YSLEER. CDR3 length: 19 amino acids, cysteine to phenylalanine. The sequence is cut down to CDR3 DNA, 57 bases in frame from base 1. On this clone itself: The antigen it recognizes is unknown.

The TCR comes from a man aged 25-45 years in good health and CMV-seronegative. The sequencing input was PBMCs. Recombination linked TRBV4-3 to TRBJ2-4; TRBD2 lines up with 9 middle nucleotides. The DNA sequence is as follows: TGCGCCAGCAATAAAGACGAGCGGGGGGCCCTTAAAGCCAAAAACATTCAGTACTTC. This translates into CASNKDERGALKAKNIQYF.